One and the same sample provided the 23 T cell receptor beta chains below, sequenced in a study of blood T cell repertoires in COVID-19. The table came from immunoSEQ multiplex PCR; TCRdb's copy has only in-frame clones and leaves some out. The table lists 150,000 to 200,000 clones, 82% of them singletons. Sequenced sample: peripheral blood. The receptors derive from a woman aged 55-70 years with COVID-19, enrolled during active disease.

The V gene is TRBV3-1 (or the pseudogene TRBV3-2), the J gene TRBJ2-5; the D gene is possibly TRBD1 (5 bases). Germline V gene data show CDR1 as LGHDT and CDR2 as YNNKEL (reference sequence). The CDR3 is 14 residues long. Trimming took off 6 bases at V and 3 bases at J, with 14 bases between the two ends. CDR3 residues: CASSLNRREETQYF. The CDR3 bases are TGTGCCAGCAGTCTTAATCGCAGGGAAGAGACCCAGTACTTC.

V is TRBV29-1 and J is TRBJ2-1; tentative D call: TRBD2 (5 bases). V lost 6 bases and J 4 bases, leaving 13 bases between the germline ends. The CDR3 runs to 13 residues. Germline CDR1 is SQVTM and CDR2 is ANQGSEA. In DNA form, the CDR3 reads TGCAGCGTGGGCCGCGGGCAGTACAATGAGCAGTTCTTC. This encodes CSVGRGQYNEQFF.

This clone was found once. The chain uses TRBV6-5 and TRBJ2-3, with 11 bases that match TRBD2. J gave up 3 bases and V 6 bases, and 5 bases lay outside the gene matches. Germline V gene sequence: CDR1 MNHEY, CDR2 SVGAGI. The CDR3 contains 15 residues. The CDR3: CASRTGLADTDTQYF. In DNA, the CDR3 is TGTGCCAGCAGGACGGGACTAGCGGATACAGATACGCAGTATTTT.

The chain links TRBV3-1 (or the pseudogene TRBV3-2) to TRBJ2-1; 11 bases line up with TRBD1. This CDR3 is built from 14 residues. The germline V gene has CDR1 LGHDT and CDR2 YNNKEL (reference sequence). Losses at the gene ends were 4 bases for V and 7 bases for J; bases not matched to a gene: 3. Written as DNA, the CDR3 is TGTGCCAGCAGCCGGACAGGGGGCAGGAATGAGCAGTTCTTC. The encoded protein is CASSRTGGRNEQFF.

The rearrangement uses TRBV29-1 and TRBJ1-4, with D unclear. The CDR3 has 14 residues. Germline V CDR1 and CDR2: SQVTM, ANQGSEA. Trimming pared 0 bases from V and 3 bases from J, leaving 8 bases between. CDR3: CSVEERIPNEKLFF. CDR3 in DNA: TGCAGCGTTGAAGAGAGGATACCTAATGAAAAACTGTTTTTT.

The gene calls are TRBV11-3 and TRBJ2-3; D may be TRBD1 (6 bases). Germline CDR1 reads SGHNT; CDR2 reads YENEEA. The CDR3 runs 16 residues. The ends were cut back, 5 bases at V and 2 bases at J, with 17 bases in the middle. The CDR3 reads CASSRRTGTATDTQYF. The CDR3 DNA follows: TGTGCCAGCAGCCGGAGAACAGGGACGGCCACAGATACGCAGTATTTT. The full variable domain, in which reference TRBV11-3 and TRBJ2-3 provide the parts outside the CDR3, is EAGVVQSPRYKIIEKKQPVAFWCNPISGHNTLYWYLQNLGQGPELLIRYENEEAVDDSQLPKDRFSAERLKGVDSTLKIQPAELGDSAVYLCASSRRTGTATDTQYFGPGTRLTVL.

This chain links TRBV7-3 with TRBJ2-5, with D tentatively TRBD1 (5 bases). The CDR3 has 14 residues. V was pared by 3 bases and J by 5 bases, with 13 bases between. Germline V lookup: CDR1 SGHTA, CDR2 FQGTGA. The CDR3 DNA reads as TGTGCCAGCAGCTTGAACGGACATGGGGAGACCCAGTACTTC. Protein product: CASSLNGHGETQYF.

The V and J genes are TRBV25-1 and TRBJ1-6; D uncertain. V was pared by 2 bases and J by 13 bases, with 9 bases between. The CDR3 is 12 residues long. Germline-derived CDR1 and CDR2 are MGHDK and SYGVNS. CDR3 nucleotides: TGTGCCAGCAGTGAAGACATATCGCCCCTCCACTTT. Its protein is CASSEDISPLHF.

The CDR3 region is CASSFGGGSTDTQYF. The CDR3 region has the DNA TGCGCCAGCAGCTTCGGAGGGGGCAGCACAGATACGCAGTATTTT. The V call is TRBV5-1, the J call TRBJ2-3; weak D call: TRBD1 (7 bases). Germline CDR1 is SGHRS and CDR2 is YFSETQ. The CDR3 is 15 residues long. V was pared by 2 bases and J by 0 bases, with 10 bases between.

V is TRBV7-2 and J is TRBJ1-2; D not resolved. Germline loops: CDR1 SGHTA, CDR2 FQGNSA. Trimming took 2 bases from V and 2 from J, leaving 9 bases between them. This CDR3 has 14 residues. This CDR3 is CASSLSAHNYGYTF. For the CDR3, the DNA is TGTGCCAGCAGCTTAAGTGCACACAACTATGGCTACACCTTC.

This clone was seen just once. The chain is built from TRBV3-1 (or the pseudogene TRBV3-2) and TRBJ2-3; 9 bases map to TRBD2. Germline V CDR1 and CDR2: LGHDT, YNNKEL (reference sequence). The CDR3 has 15 residues. J was trimmed by 8 bases and V by 1 base; bases with no gene match: 7. CDR3 nucleotide sequence: TGTGCCAGCAGCCAAGCTAGCGGGGTCAGAGGTACGCAGTATTTT. Encoded protein: CASSQASGVRGTQYF.

The genes are TRBV25-1 and TRBJ1-2; tentatively, D is TRBD1 (6 bases). CDR1 MGHDK and CDR2 SYGVNS come from the germline V gene. The V gene lost 2 bases and the J gene lost 6 bases, with 16 bases spanning the gap. The CDR3 has 15 amino acids. The CDR3 bases are TGTGCCAGCAGTGAACTCGGGCAGGGGTACAATGGCTACACCTTC. Protein: CASSELGQGYNGYTF.

A single count supports this clone. This sequence joins TRBV3-1 (or the pseudogene TRBV3-2) and TRBJ2-2; 8 bases are a match to TRBD1. This CDR3 has 17 residues. The trim removed 3 bases at V and 7 bases at J, leaving 13 bases unmatched. CDR1 and CDR2 (germline): LGHDT, YNNKEL (reference sequence). CDR3 nucleotides: TGTGCCAGCAGCCACCCTGACAGGGGCGCCCGTAACGGGGAGCTGTTTTTT. Its translation: CASSHPDRGARNGELFF.

The chain carries TRBV2 and TRBJ1-6, with a possible D match to TRBD1 (6 bases). Germline V CDR1 and CDR2: SNHLY, FYNNEI. This CDR3 spans 16 amino acids. Trimming removed 6 bases from V and 6 bases from J, with 18 bases in between. The CDR3 loop is CASSRDAGAVNSPLHF. In DNA, the CDR3 is TGTGCCAGCAGCCGGGACGCAGGGGCCGTTAATTCACCCCTCCACTTT.

This chain uses TRBV7-2 with TRBJ1-5; 8 nucleotides agree with TRBD1. The CDR3 runs to 13 residues. Trimming removed 5 bases from V and 9 bases from J; junction bases left unmatched: 6. Germline V gene data show CDR1 as SGHTA and CDR2 as FQGNSA. The CDR3 nucleotides are TGTGCCAGCAGCCAACAGGGGGATAGGCCCCAGCATTTT. It specifies CASSQQGDRPQHF.

This clone was seen only once. The CDR3 spells CASSYRGGVVNQPQHF. In nucleotides, the CDR3 is TGTGCCAGCAGTTATCGGGGGGGGGTAGTCAATCAGCCCCAGCATTTT. The chain uses TRBV6-5 and TRBJ1-5; D possibly corresponds to TRBD1 (5 bases). The CDR3 runs to 16 residues. V gave up 3 bases and J gave up 3 bases, with 15 bases separating them. Germline V gene lookup returns CDR1 MNHEY and CDR2 SVGAGI.

This chain links TRBV19 with TRBJ1-6; perhaps TRBD1 as D (5 bases). Germline CDR1 and CDR2: LNHDA and SQIVND (reference sequence). The V gene lost 4 bases and the J gene lost 7 bases, with 17 bases spanning the gap. The length of the CDR3 is 16 residues. CDR3 DNA sequence: TGTGCCAGTAGTACCCAAATCGGAGACAGAAATTCACCCCTCCACTTT. It is translated as CASSTQIGDRNSPLHF.

This rearrangement joins TRBV12-3 or TRBV12-4 to TRBJ2-2; D is unclear. The V gene lost 7 bases and the J gene lost 6 bases, with 9 bases spanning the gap. The CDR3 length is 12 residues. The CDR3 nucleotides read TGTGCCAGCACCTCTGGGCCCGGGGAGCTGTTTTTT. Protein product: CASTSGPGELFF.

The rearrangement links TRBV29-1 to TRBJ2-3; tentative D call: TRBD2 (5 bases). The CDR3 sequence is 11 residues long. The ends were cut back, 8 bases at V and 5 bases at J, with 11 bases in the middle. The germline CDR1 and CDR2 sequences are SQVTM and ANQGSEA. The CDR3 sequence is CSYSREDTQYF. CDR3 nucleotide sequence: TGCAGCTATTCCCGGGAAGATACGCAGTATTTT.

V gene TRBV4-2 combines with J gene TRBJ2-1; 7 bases match TRBD2. CDR3 size: 14 residues. Losses at the gene ends were 0 bases for V and 12 bases for J; bases not matched to a gene: 8. Germline lookup yields CDR1 LGHNA and CDR2 YNFKEQ. CDR3 protein: CASSQDGGVLSQFF. For the CDR3, the DNA is TGTGCCAGCAGCCAAGATGGGGGGGTCCTATCGCAGTTCTTC.

The genes are TRBV13 and TRBJ2-5; D perhaps matches TRBD1 (6 bases). Deletions cut 2 bases from V and 3 bases from J, with 10 bases between. The CDR3 runs 14 residues. CDR1 and CDR2 (germline): PRHDT, FYEKMQ (reference sequence). This chain's CDR3 is CASSLRGQKETQYF. CDR3 nucleotide sequence: TGTGCCAGCAGCTTACGAGGACAGAAAGAGACCCAGTACTTC.

V usage is TRBV9 and J usage is TRBJ2-5, with a tentative D call TRBD2 (5 bases). The germline V gene encodes CDR1 SGDLS and CDR2 YYNGEE. This CDR3 is 16 amino acids long. The V gene lost 0 bases and the J gene lost 3 bases, with 15 bases spanning the gap. CDR3 DNA sequence: TGTGCCAGCAGCGTAGGTCCAGGTGCGGGCAAAGAGACCCAGTACTTC. Translation gives CASSVGPGAGKETQYF.

The chain couples TRBV4-3 to TRBJ1-1; D not certain. The CDR3 has 15 residues. V was clipped by 0 bases and J by 1 base, with 9 bases between them. The V gene's germline CDR1 is LGHNA and CDR2 YSLEER. CDR3 amino acids: CASSQEAGRNTEAFF. The DNA of the CDR3 is TGCGCCAGCAGCCAAGAGGCAGGTAGGAACACTGAAGCTTTCTTT.